This TCR beta chain is from a study of follicular helper T cells after annual influenza vaccination. This CDR3 has 13 residues. V shed 10 bases and J shed 5 bases, with 17 bases lying between them. Germline loops: CDR1 LNHDA, CDR2 SQIVND (reference sequence). The data were produced by immunoSEQ multiplex PCR, yet TCRdb's version contains in-frame clones alone and is incomplete. Found here are about 6,600 clones, over 80% of them singletons; the top ten hold 0.5% to 0.55%. Time point here: 2015-2016 season, 7 days after influenza vaccination. The chain has TRBV19 and TRBJ1-1, with a tentative D call TRBD1 (5 bases). This specimen consisted of CXCR5- memory CD4+ T cells sorted from blood, obtained 7 days after influenza vaccination. The receptor was isolated from an adult who received the influenza vaccine. The CDR3 here is CATRQGRGTEAFF. The CDR3 region has the DNA TGTGCCACAAGGCAGGGTAGAGGGACTGAAGCTTTCTTT.